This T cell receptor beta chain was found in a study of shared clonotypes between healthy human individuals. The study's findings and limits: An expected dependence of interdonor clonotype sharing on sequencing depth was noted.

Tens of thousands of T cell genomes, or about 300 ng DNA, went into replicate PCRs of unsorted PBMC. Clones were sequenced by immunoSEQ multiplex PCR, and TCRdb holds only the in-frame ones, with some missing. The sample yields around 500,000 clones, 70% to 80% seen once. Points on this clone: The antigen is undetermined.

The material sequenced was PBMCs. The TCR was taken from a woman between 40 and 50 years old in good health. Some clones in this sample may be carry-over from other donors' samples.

CDR3 protein: CASSLAGRDGVRTEAFF. The CDR3 region has the DNA TGTGCCAGCAGCTTAGCGGGAAGGGATGGGGTTCGGACTGAAGCTTTCTTT. The gene calls are TRBV7-9 and TRBJ1-1, with D unclear. CDR3 length equals 17 residues. Trimming removed 0 bases from V and 5 bases from J, with 19 bases in between. Germline CDR1 and CDR2: SEHNR and FQNEAQ (reference sequence).